One and the same sample provided the 24 T cell receptor beta chains below, sequenced in a study of regulatory T cells in long-lasting Graves disease. Time point of the sample: newly diagnosed GD, antithyroid drugs for less than 3 months. PBMC RNA served as the TCR library source. Arm-PCR of CDR3 regions and iRepertoire HTBI primers were used to build TCR beta libraries. Each CDR3 protein is one row after TCRdb ran MiXCR on the multiplex PCR reads. The data hold under 400,000 distinct CDR3 sequences, with roughly a sixth observed a single time. The data were also submitted as part of a second study, on T cells in Graves' hyperthyroidism and ophthalmopathy.

This material consisted of peripheral blood mononuclear cells (PBMCs), taken at new diagnosis, from a patient treated with antithyroid drugs. The receptors were gathered from a man aged 40-50 years with Graves disease.

The rearrangement uses TRBV27 and TRBJ2-7; TRBD1 aligns across 7 bases. CDR3 length: 12 residues. Trimming removed 10 bases from V and 4 bases from J; junction bases left unmatched: 7. The germline V gene has CDR1 MNHEY and CDR2 SMNVEV (reference sequence). The CDR3 sequence is CATRDRTYEQYF. The CDR3 region has the DNA TGTGCCACCCGGGACAGAACATACGAGCAGTACTTC.

This clonotype was found once. This rearrangement joins TRBV19 to TRBJ2-7; perhaps D is TRBD1 or TRBD2 (5 bases each). Deletions cut 3 bases from V and 5 bases from J, with 11 bases between. The CDR3 is made up of 13 amino acids. From germline, CDR1 is LNHDA and CDR2 SQIVND (reference sequence). The CDR3 loop is CASSMVGTHEQYF. The CDR3 coding sequence is TGTGCCAGTAGTATGGTGGGGACCCACGAGCAGTACTTC.

This clonotype came up many times. The chain recombines TRBV7-9 with TRBJ2-7, with 9 bases lining up with TRBD1. This CDR3 is 15 amino acids long. Unmatched junction bases numbered 8, after V lost 6 bases and J lost 2 bases. The germline gives CDR1 SEHNR, CDR2 FQNEAQ (reference sequence). CDR3: CASSPWDRETYEQYF. For the CDR3, the DNA is TGTGCCAGCAGTCCCTGGGACAGGGAAACCTACGAGCAGTACTTC.

The chain has TRBV25-1 and TRBJ1-1; tentatively, D is TRBD1 (5 bases). V lost 6 bases and J 11 bases, leaving 19 bases between the germline ends. The V gene's germline CDR1 is MGHDK and CDR2 SYGVNS. CDR3 size: 13 residues. The CDR3 sequence is CASRKSGALGAFF. CDR3 coding DNA: TGTGCCAGCAGAAAGTCCGGGGCCCTCGGCGCTTTCTTT.

This clonotype was picked up many times. The rearrangement joins TRBV4-2 to TRBJ1-5, with 8 bases that match TRBD1. This CDR3 spans 15 amino acids. The junction had 6 bases not matched to a gene; V was cut back by 4 bases and J by 4 bases. Per germline, CDR1 LGHNA and CDR2 YNFKEQ. The CDR3 loop is CASSLTGTGNQPQHF. CDR3 coding DNA: TGTGCCAGCAGCCTGACCGGGACAGGAAATCAGCCCCAGCATTTT.

Ten or more counts support this clonotype. The chain combines TRBV12-3 or TRBV12-4 with TRBJ1-2; D is ambiguous. The V and J ends lost 3 bases and 2 bases respectively, with 7 bases between them. This CDR3 spans 13 amino acids. The CDR3 DNA is TGTGCCAGCAGTTTGAACCGAAACTATGGCTACACCTTC. Translated, it gives CASSLNRNYGYTF.

The chain carries TRBV5-1 and TRBJ1-1, with D maybe TRBD1 (6 bases). The V end lost 3 bases, the J end lost 2 bases, and 8 bases lay between the germline ends. The CDR3 is 13 amino acids. Germline V gene data show CDR1 as SGHRS and CDR2 as YFSETQ. Here the CDR3 reads CASSSGDNTEAFF. The CDR3 DNA reads TGCGCCAGCAGCTCAGGGGATAACACTGAAGCTTTCTTT.

At least ten counts were recorded for this clonotype. The chain links TRBV6-1 to TRBJ1-4; a weak D match, TRBD1 (6 bases). CDR1 MNHNS and CDR2 SASEGT come from the germline V gene. The CDR3 has 16 residues. V lost 2 bases to trimming and J lost 7 bases, with 17 bases between them. CDR3 amino acids: CASSERGGGVAEKLFF. In DNA, the CDR3 is TGTGCCAGCAGTGAACGTGGAGGGGGGGTAGCTGAAAAACTGTTTTTT.

As concerns this clonotype: This clone may be a read error of a much larger clone one base away. The V call is TRBV28, the J call TRBJ1-4, with TRBD1 as a possible D gene (5 bases). CDR1 and CDR2 (germline): MDHEN, SYDVKM. The CDR3 has 15 residues. The CDR3 nucleotides are TGTGCCAGCAGTCCGGGGCCAAGAGAAAATGAAAGACTGTTTTTT. Translated: CASSPGPRENERLFF. Together with reference TRBV28 and TRBJ1-4, the CDR3 gives the full variable domain: DVKVTQSSRYLVKRTGEKVFLECVQDMDHENMFWYRQDPGLGLRLIYFSYDVKMKEKGDIPEGYSVSREKKERFSLILESASTNQTSMYLCASSPGPRENERLFFGSGTQLSVL.

The chain employs TRBV7-3 and TRBJ2-3; D is perhaps TRBD1 (6 bases). Germline lookup yields CDR1 SGHTA and CDR2 FQGTGA. The CDR3 runs 15 residues. V lost 5 bases, J lost 0 bases, and 12 bases lay in between. The CDR3 protein is CASSPNRVSTDTQYF. The CDR3, as DNA: TGTGCCAGCAGCCCAAACAGGGTCAGCACAGATACGCAGTATTTT.

Ten or more counts support this clonotype. V gene TRBV5-1 combines with J gene TRBJ2-5; D might be TRBD1 (6 bases). Trimming cost V 3 bases and J 4 bases, with 16 bases left between them. The germline V gene encodes CDR1 SGHRS and CDR2 YFSETQ. The CDR3 has 15 residues. For the CDR3, the DNA is TGCGCCAGCAGCTCATCTCAGGGGACGGGAGAGACCCAGTACTTC. Its protein product is CASSSSQGTGETQYF.

The V and J genes are TRBV7-3 and TRBJ2-2; possibly TRBD2 for D (6 bases). Germline CDR1 is SGHTA and CDR2 is FQGTGA. Trimming took off 0 bases at V and 4 bases at J, with 12 bases between the two ends. The CDR3 is 16 amino acids. DNA for the CDR3: TGTGCCAGCAGCTTAACCCCCCAGGGAGGCACCGGGGAGCTGTTTTTT. This translates into CASSLTPQGGTGELFF.

This clonotype was detected ten times or more. The chain recombines TRBV5-1 with TRBJ2-1, with unresolved D. The V end lost 0 bases, the J end lost 6 bases, and 10 bases lay between the germline ends. Germline V gene sequence: CDR1 SGHRS, CDR2 YFSETQ. This CDR3 contains 14 residues. The CDR3 DNA follows: TGCGCCAGCAGCTTGGACCACGCCACCAATGAGCAGTTCTTC. Its protein is CASSLDHATNEQFF.

Many counts were recorded for this clonotype. The V call is TRBV2, the J call TRBJ1-2; possibly TRBD1 for D (5 bases). This CDR3 is 13 amino acids long. In germline, CDR1 is SNHLY, CDR2 FYNNEI. The V and J ends lost 6 bases and 7 bases respectively, with 15 bases between them. CDR3 DNA: TGTGCCAGCAGGGTAGAAATGGGGACTGGCTACACCTTC. Protein product: CASRVEMGTGYTF.

This clonotype appeared a few times. The genes are TRBV6-5 and TRBJ2-5, with TRBD2 matching over 12 bases. This CDR3 region has 16 residues. V lost 2 bases and J lost 5; bases outside the gene matches: 6. Looked up from germline, CDR1 is MNHEY and CDR2 is SVGAGI. This chain's CDR3 is CASSYPGLAGGETQYF. Written as DNA, the CDR3 is TGTGCCAGCAGTTACCCGGGACTAGCGGGCGGGGAGACCCAGTACTTC.

This clonotype was detected a few times. V usage is TRBV7-2 and J usage is TRBJ1-5; a weak D match, TRBD1 (5 bases). With 5 bases removed from V and 3 bases from J, the gap between germline ends came to 14 bases. The CDR3 is 15 residues long. Germline V lookup: CDR1 SGHTA, CDR2 FQGNSA. CDR3 sequence: CASSLSGGVNQPQHF. CDR3 sequence (DNA): TGTGCCAGCAGCCTGAGCGGGGGTGTCAATCAGCCCCAGCATTTT.

This clonotype was counted many times. The chain uses TRBV7-3 and TRBJ1-4; 8 bases agree with TRBD1. V gave up 8 bases and J gave up 8 bases; unmatched junction bases: 7. The germline gives CDR1 SGHTA, CDR2 FQGTGA. CDR3 length: 13 residues. Here the CDR3 reads CASDLPGGEKLFF. CDR3 in DNA: TGTGCCAGCGACCTCCCAGGGGGCGAAAAACTGTTTTTT.

This clonotype was seen ten or more times. The CDR3 reads CASSPQGRYEQYF. The CDR3 DNA is TGTGCCAGCAGCCCACAGGGGCGCTACGAGCAGTACTTC. V usage is TRBV12-3 or TRBV12-4 and J usage is TRBJ2-7, with 7 bases identical to TRBD1. The CDR3 loop spans 13 amino acids. The V and J ends lost 6 bases and 3 bases, in that order; junction bases with no gene match: 5.

As for this clonotype: Since a far larger clone is one base different, this is likely a read error. This chain joins TRBV6-5 and TRBJ1-5; 8 nucleotides match TRBD1. Looked up from germline, CDR1 is MNHEY and CDR2 is SVGAGI. J was trimmed by 11 bases and V by 4 bases; bases with no gene match: 7. The CDR3 has 13 residues. The CDR3 reads CASSLDRVQSQHF. The CDR3 DNA follows: TGTGCCAGCAGTTTGGACAGGGTCCAGTCCCAGCATTTT.

In its sample, this clonotype was seen many times. The chain recombines TRBV11-2 with TRBJ1-4; D remains ambiguous. There are 17 residues in the CDR3. Germline V gene data show CDR1 as SGHAT and CDR2 as FQNNGV. The ends were cut back, 3 bases at V and 5 bases at J, with 19 bases in the middle. The CDR3 DNA sequence: TGTGCCAGCAGCTTCCCCAGGACCCCACCGGGCAATGAAAAACTGTTTTTT. Translation: CASSFPRTPPGNEKLFF.

In its sample, this clonotype was seen many times. V gene TRBV5-5 combines with J gene TRBJ1-4; TRBD1 might be the D (6 bases). Trimming shortened V by 3 bases and J by 8 bases, and 23 bases separated the two germline ends. The CDR3 contains 17 residues. Germline V gene data show CDR1 as SGHKS and CDR2 as YYEKEE (reference sequence). In nucleotides, the CDR3 is TGTGCCAGCAGCTCTATCAAAGATACAGGGAGGAGGGAAAAACTGTTTTTT. Translated, it gives CASSSIKDTGRREKLFF.

The gene calls are TRBV27 and TRBJ2-7, with 12 bases aligning to TRBD1. The CDR3 covers 16 residues. Germline trimming cut 4 bases from V and 6 bases from J; bases unmatched to any gene: 10. Germline V gives CDR1 MNHEY, CDR2 SMNVEV (reference sequence). This CDR3 reads CASSSAGGDRGLEQYF. In nucleotides, the CDR3 is TGTGCCAGCAGTTCGGCGGGGGGGGACAGGGGGCTCGAGCAGTACTTC.

This clonotype was observed at least ten times. The chain recombines TRBV5-1 with TRBJ2-3; D gene unclear. Per the germline V gene, CDR1 is SGHRS and CDR2 is YFSETQ. The CDR3 spans 15 residues. V lost 4 bases to trimming and J lost 0 bases, with 12 bases between them. CDR3: CASSRTHSSTDTQYF. The CDR3 coding sequence is TGCGCCAGCAGCCGTACGCACAGCAGCACAGATACGCAGTATTTT.

This rearrangement joins TRBV7-6 to TRBJ2-3; 11 nucleotides line up with TRBD1. Trimming cost V 4 bases and J 3 bases; bases outside gene matches: 9. The CDR3 runs 17 residues. Germline V gene sequence: CDR1 SGHVS, CDR2 FNYEAQ. CDR3 protein: CASSSRTGGMVTDTQYF. The CDR3 nucleotides are TGTGCCAGCAGCTCAAGGACAGGGGGCATGGTGACAGATACGCAGTATTTT.